This TCR beta chain was identified in a study of T cell responses to AZD1222 COVID-19 vaccine. The ends lost 3 bases at V and 4 bases at J; junction bases unmatched: 12. The CDR3 runs to 17 residues. The germline V gene has CDR1 LNHNV and CDR2 YYDKDF (reference sequence). Profiling relied on immunoSEQ multiplex PCR, and the TCRdb table lists in-frame clones only, not all of them. The sample shows about 150,000 clones, roughly nine tenths of them seen only once. The study, taken as a whole, reports: Only a handful of AZD1222 recipients tested seropositive at baseline. Reportedly, nearly half the spike-specific TCRs target unmutated variant regions. Vaccine-related CD4 TCRs covered spike, predominating at 160-218 and 743-854.

With regard to this clone: Its antigen is unidentified.

Material: peripheral blood, obtained after recovery from COVID-19. The chain employs TRBV15 and TRBJ2-1; 7 nucleotides align to TRBD1. The receptor was isolated from an adult who had recovered from COVID-19. The CDR3 spells CATSRKGAQSSYNEQFF. In DNA form, the CDR3 reads TGTGCCACCAGCAGGAAGGGGGCCCAGTCCTCTTACAATGAGCAGTTCTTC.